The clone carrying this T cell receptor (beta chain) was counted many times. Its cognate antigen is unknown. The entry originates in a study of CD8+CD57+ T cells in acquired aplastic anemia. Whole-study context: Across the sorted CD4+ and CD8+ cells, DNA amounts averaged about 3.1 ug.

General observations from the study: Researchers report that about 28 CD8+ CDR3 sequences appeared in both patients and controls.

Using genomic DNA as the template, TCR beta VDJ and CDR3 profiling was carried out. TCRdb re-analysed the reads in MiXCR, keeping a single row per CDR3 protein. The sample yields fewer than 250,000 distinct CDR3 sequences, around 45% seen once. CDR3 size: 11 residues. The V end was cut by 6 bases, the J end by 6 bases, with 8 bases between. CD8+CD57+ cell expansion had been shown by flow cytometry in patients chosen for sequencing. Every one of the patients had aplastic anemia (severe, acquired). The J gene is TRBJ1-1, the V gene TRBV12-3 or TRBV12-4, with D possibly matching TRBD1 (5 bases). Sequenced material: sorted CD4+, CD8+, or CD8+CD57+ T cells (not recorded which) from PBMCs. The origin of this receptor is a human donor with aplastic anemia. The chain's CDR3 is CASRTGAEAFF. The CDR3 nucleotides are TGTGCCAGCAGAACAGGAGCTGAAGCTTTCTTT.